This T cell receptor (beta chain) derives from a study of shared clonotypes between healthy human individuals. Naive CD8 isolation took CD45RO-negative cells positively selected for CCR7 and excluded terminally differentiated effector memory CD45RA+ cells. Using immunoSEQ multiplex PCR, the repertoire was profiled, and TCRdb retains in-frame clones only, with some absent. Found here are about 2 million clones, less than 95% of them singletons; the top ten hold 1.1%. J was trimmed by 5 bases and V by 1 base; bases with no gene match: 7. The CDR3 totals 16 residues. The germline V gene encodes CDR1 MGHRA and CDR2 YSYEKL.

The sample taken for sequencing was naive CD8+ T cells sorted from blood. This sequence was found in a man aged 18 to 29 in good health. The chain recombines TRBV4-1 with TRBJ2-3; 9 nucleotides line up with TRBD2. The CDR3 spells CASSQGQAGGVDTQYF. CDR3 coding DNA: TGCGCCAGCAGCCAAGGGCAGGCGGGGGGGGTAGATACGCAGTATTTT.